This T cell receptor beta chain was identified during a study of shared clonotypes between healthy human individuals. Across the study: Donor composition was a couple of women and a few men, aged 18 to 49.

Profiled with immunoSEQ multiplex PCR; TCRdb holds only in-frame clones, not every one. The sample gives about 380,000 clones, just over 95% of which show up once; about 0.32% is in the top ten. The study's findings and limits: Naive subsets generally exceeded memory subsets in estimated richness. Among non-shared clonotypes, generation probabilities were lower than among those shared by all four donors.

CDR3 length: 16 amino acids. Per germline, CDR1 MNHEY and CDR2 SVGAGI. V lost 0 bases to trimming and J lost 9 bases; unmatched junction nucleotides: 7. As for this clone: What it binds is unknown.

This sequence originates from a man under 40 in good health. Sequencing was done on a sample of memory CD8+ T cells sorted from blood. Subset meaning: CD45RO+ cells pooled with CCR7-negative TemRA cells. The rearrangement joins TRBV6-5 to TRBJ2-1; 11 positions match TRBD1. Written as DNA, the CDR3 is TGTGCCAGCAGTTACTCGAGGGGGACAGGGGGGAGTGAGCAGTTCTTC. Its translation is CASSYSRGTGGSEQFF.